The present T cell receptor beta chain was sequenced within a study of blood T cell repertoires in COVID-19. This clone was counted ten times or more. This CDR3 region has 14 residues. Germline lookup yields CDR1 SEHNR and CDR2 FQNEAQ (reference sequence). The germline V and J ends were trimmed by 1 base and 1 base, with 7 bases remaining between them. The data were produced by immunoSEQ multiplex PCR, yet TCRdb's version contains in-frame clones alone and is incomplete. Here the sample spans about 140,000 clones, 75% to 85% being singletons. This receptor was identified in a man between 65 and 79 years old who had recovered from COVID-19. The chain is built from TRBV7-9 and TRBJ1-1; D gene unclear. The sample was peripheral blood. Here the CDR3 DNA reads TGTGCCAGCAGCTTAGGAGCCGAGAACACTGAAGCTTTCTTT. This codes for CASSLGAENTEAFF.